This TCR beta chain stems from a study of blood T cell repertoires in COVID-19. As for the study in general: PBMCs, B-cell-depleted T cells, or T cells provided the cDNA or gDNA that made up the material.

The CDR3 loop spans 14 amino acids. Germline V lookup: CDR1 SGHNT, CDR2 YENEEA. With V trimmed by 5 bases and J by 0 bases, 4 bases remained unmatched. TCRdb's table, derived via immunoSEQ multiplex PCR, lists solely in-frame clones and lacks some. The data contain 300,000 to 400,000 clones, 89% of them singletons. The sequence came from a woman aged 25 to 39 with COVID-19, enrolled during active disease. The V gene is TRBV11-3, the J gene TRBJ2-7, with 7 nucleotides matching TRBD1. Sample: peripheral blood. The CDR3 loop reads CASSPGTDSYEQYV. The CDR3 bases are TGTGCCAGCAGCCCAGGGACAGACTCCTACGAGCAGTACGTC.